The present TCR beta chain was sequenced within a study of TIL therapy for anti-PD-1-resistant metastatic lung cancer. About the study: Patients then received nivolumab; progressors got lymphodepletion, TIL and IL-2. Most patients had lung adenocarcinoma; a handful of tumors were EGFR-mutant, two ALK-rearranged; half smoked currently or formerly. General study findings and limits: The cohort had more treatment-naive, never-smoker and oncogene-addicted patients than typical.

Comment on this clone: Its antigen is as yet unknown.

The time point is: pre-treatment sample, taken before nivolumab and TIL therapy. The CDR3 length is 15 residues. The germline V gene encodes CDR1 SNHLY and CDR2 FYNNEI. Trimming shortened V by 4 bases and J by 2 bases, and 9 bases separated the two germline ends. The libraries were made with immunoSEQ v3. Data came from immunoSEQ multiplex PCR; TCRdb stores just in-frame clones and leaves some out. The table shows tens of thousands of clones, with 65% to 80% occurring only once. The V gene is TRBV2, the J gene TRBJ2-6, with D possibly matching TRBD1 (6 bases). The sequenced sample was blood, obtained at baseline. This clonotype was obtained from a woman between 25 and 85 years old with non-small cell lung cancer. CDR3 coding DNA: TGTGCCAGCAGTGCACAGGGAACTGGGGCCAACGTCCTGACTTTC. Protein: CASSAQGTGANVLTF.